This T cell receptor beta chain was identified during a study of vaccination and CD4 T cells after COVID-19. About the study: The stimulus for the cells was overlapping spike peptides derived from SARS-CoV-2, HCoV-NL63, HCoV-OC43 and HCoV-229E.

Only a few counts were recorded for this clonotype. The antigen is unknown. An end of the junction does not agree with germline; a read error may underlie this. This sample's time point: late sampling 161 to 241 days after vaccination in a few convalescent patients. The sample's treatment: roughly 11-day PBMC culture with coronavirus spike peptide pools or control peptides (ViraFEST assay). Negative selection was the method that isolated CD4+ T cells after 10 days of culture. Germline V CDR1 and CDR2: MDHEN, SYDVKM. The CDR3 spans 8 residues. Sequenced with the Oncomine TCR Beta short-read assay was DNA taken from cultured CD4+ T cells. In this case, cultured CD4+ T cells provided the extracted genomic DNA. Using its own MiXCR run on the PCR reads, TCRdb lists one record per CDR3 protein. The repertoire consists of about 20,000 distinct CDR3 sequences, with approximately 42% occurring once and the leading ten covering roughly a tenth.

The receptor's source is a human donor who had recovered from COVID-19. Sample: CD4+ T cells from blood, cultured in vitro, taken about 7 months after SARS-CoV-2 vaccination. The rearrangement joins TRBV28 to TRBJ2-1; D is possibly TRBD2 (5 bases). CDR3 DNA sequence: TGTGCCAGCGGCGGACTGATCTTC. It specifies CASGGLIF.